Listed here are 23 T cell receptor beta chains from one sample, sequenced in a study of Ad26.COV2.S vaccination and SARS-CoV-2 variants. Only in-frame clones appear in the TCRdb table, and some are missing; sequencing was by immunoSEQ multiplex PCR. The table lists about 680,000 clones, 89% of them singletons, with around 1.5% in the top ten. Treatment: about 20 received Ad26.COV2.S at low or high dose, single or two shots; about 5 received placebo; per-sample allocation not given. Following the first vaccine or placebo injection, samples were taken on day 63. This sample comprised peripheral blood, obtained in a trial of Ad26.COV2.S vaccine versus placebo. The receptors derive from a person aged 18-60 years who received the Ad26.COV2.S COVID-19 vaccine or a placebo.

The DNA of the CDR3 is TGTGCCAGCAGTGACGGCGGTAATGAAAAACTGTTTTTT. Amino acids: CASSDGGNEKLFF. This sequence joins TRBV2 and TRBJ1-4, with no clear D. The CDR3 is 13 amino acids. V was cut by 3 bases and J by 4 bases, with 6 bases left in between. The V gene's germline CDR1 is SNHLY and CDR2 FYNNEI.

V and J are TRBV19 and TRBJ2-6; D might be TRBD1 (6 bases). The CDR3 totals 18 residues. CDR1 LNHDA and CDR2 SQIVND come from the germline V gene (reference sequence). The V end lost 9 bases, the J end lost 0 bases, and 21 bases lay between the germline ends. The CDR3 region is CASLVGSDRSSGANVLTF. Here the CDR3 DNA reads TGTGCCAGCCTAGTCGGGTCGGACAGATCCTCTGGGGCCAACGTCCTGACTTTC.

V usage is TRBV6-4 and J usage is TRBJ1-5; no clear D gene. Trimming removed 6 bases at V and 9 bases at J, with 6 bases between. Germline V lookup: CDR1 MRHNA, CDR2 SNTAGT. This CDR3 has 10 residues. CDR3 sequence reads: CASRGRPQHF. The CDR3 nucleotides are TGTGCCAGCAGAGGGCGGCCCCAGCATTTT.

This clone occurred a few times. The chain links TRBV15 to TRBJ1-5, with D unclear. The CDR3 length is 13 residues. Trimming took 3 bases from V and 4 from J, leaving 7 bases between them. Germline CDR1 and CDR2: LNHNV and YYDKDF (reference sequence). This CDR3 reads CATSRGLNQPQHF. The CDR3 DNA reads as TGTGCCACCAGCAGGGGTTTGAATCAGCCCCAGCATTTT.

This CDR3 is CASSPPLNTDTQYF. CDR3 bases: TGTGCCAGCAGCCCGCCGCTTAACACAGATACGCAGTATTTT. The chain joins TRBV7-9 to TRBJ2-3; D gene ambiguous. The CDR3 is made up of 14 amino acids. Trimming stripped 5 bases from V and 2 bases from J, with 11 bases between. CDR1 SEHNR and CDR2 FQNEAQ come from the germline V gene (reference sequence).

The V call is TRBV19, the J call TRBJ2-3; 13 bases agree with TRBD2. The J segment lost 4 bases and the V segment lost 5 bases, leaving 3 bases of the junction unmatched. CDR1 is LNHDA, CDR2 SQIVND, per germline (reference sequence). This CDR3 contains 15 residues. The CDR3: CASSQTSGRSDTQYF. DNA of the CDR3: TGTGCCAGTAGTCAGACTAGCGGGAGGTCAGATACGCAGTATTTT.

The chain has TRBV30 and TRBJ1-6; D is unclear. CDR1 is GTSNPN, CDR2 SVGIG, per germline (reference sequence). V shed 0 bases and J shed 6 bases, with 9 bases lying between them. This CDR3 is built from 14 residues. In nucleotides, the CDR3 is TGTGCCTGGAGTGTAGCCCGGCGTAATTCACCCCTCCACTTT. Residues: CAWSVARRNSPLHF.

The chain employs TRBV19 and TRBJ2-7; D may correspond to TRBD1 or TRBD2 (5 bases each). V was cut by 3 bases and J by 5 bases, with 11 bases left in between. This CDR3 is built from 13 residues. Germline CDR1 is LNHDA and CDR2 is SQIVND (reference sequence). This chain's CDR3 is CASSIQSGHEQYF. In DNA, the CDR3 is TGTGCCAGTAGTATTCAGTCGGGGCACGAGCAGTACTTC.

The rearrangement links TRBV19 to TRBJ2-6, with 11 bases identical to TRBD1. This CDR3 has 18 residues. V trimming: 5 bases; J trimming: 4 bases; junction bases outside the gene matches: 10. Germline lookup yields CDR1 LNHDA and CDR2 SQIVND (reference sequence). CDR3 amino acids: CASSADRGRLLGANVLTF. In DNA, the CDR3 is TGTGCCAGTAGTGCGGACAGGGGGCGTCTTCTGGGGGCCAACGTCCTGACTTTC.

The V call is TRBV5-1, the J call TRBJ1-1; D is possibly TRBD1 (5 bases). The CDR3 has 14 residues. The germline V and J ends were trimmed by 6 bases and 1 base, with 13 bases remaining between them. From germline, CDR1 is SGHRS and CDR2 YFSETQ. CDR3 sequence: CASTQVGQNTEAFF. The DNA for the CDR3 is TGCGCCAGCACCCAAGTCGGACAGAACACTGAAGCTTTCTTT.

This chain links TRBV7-9 with TRBJ2-7; D unresolved. Trimming removed 3 bases at V and 6 bases at J, with 12 bases between. Germline V gene lookup returns CDR1 SEHNR and CDR2 FQNEAQ (reference sequence). CDR3 length equals 13 residues. The DNA of the CDR3 is TGTGCCAGCAGCTTGGCTTCGGTCACCGAGCAGTACTTC. It translates to CASSLASVTEQYF.

The genes are TRBV4-3 and TRBJ1-4, with 8 bases that match TRBD1. The junction had 7 bases not matched to a gene; V was cut back by 3 bases and J by 7 bases. The CDR3 runs 15 residues. Germline loops: CDR1 LGHNA, CDR2 YSLEER. The CDR3 DNA is TGCGCCAGCAGCCAGGGGACAGGACCAATTGAAAAACTGTTTTTT. Translation gives CASSQGTGPIEKLFF.

The V call is TRBV6-5, the J call TRBJ2-7; unclear D gene. Germline values: CDR1 MNHEY, CDR2 SVGAGI. CDR3 length: 15 residues. V lost 0 bases and J lost 0, with 9 bases in between. CDR3 sequence reads: CASSYSRTLSYEQYF. CDR3 coding DNA: TGTGCCAGCAGTTACTCCCGGACCCTCTCCTACGAGCAGTACTTC.

The chain joins TRBV7-2 to TRBJ1-6; a weak D match, TRBD1 (6 bases). The CDR3 is made up of 16 amino acids. The germline CDR1 and CDR2 sequences are SGHTA and FQGNSA. V was clipped by 0 bases and J by 6 bases, with 12 bases between them. CDR3 amino acids: CASSLAQGRLNSPLHF. The CDR3 DNA reads TGTGCCAGCAGCTTAGCACAGGGAAGGCTTAATTCACCCCTCCACTTT.

The rearrangement joins TRBV27 to TRBJ2-3, with D maybe TRBD1 (6 bases). V was clipped by 3 bases and J by 11 bases, with 12 bases between them. The CDR3 extends over 12 amino acids. Germline loops: CDR1 MNHEY, CDR2 SMNVEV (reference sequence). The CDR3 DNA follows: TGTGCCAGCAGTTTTTCCAGGGGCGAGCAGTATTTT. Protein product: CASSFSRGEQYF.

The rearrangement joins TRBV12-3 or TRBV12-4 to TRBJ2-5; possibly TRBD1 or TRBD2 for D (5 bases each). Trimming removed 3 bases at V and 5 bases at J, with 10 bases between. The length of the CDR3 is 13 residues. As DNA, the CDR3 is TGTGCCAGCAGTTTTGGGGGAGAGGAGACCCAGTACTTC. Amino acids: CASSFGGEETQYF.

This clone was seen only once. The gene calls are TRBV7-2 and TRBJ1-6; D is possibly TRBD1 (6 bases). Trimming took 3 bases from V and 8 from J, leaving 11 bases between them. The germline V gene encodes CDR1 SGHTA and CDR2 FQGNSA. This CDR3 is built from 14 residues. The chain's CDR3 is CASSFWGADSPLHF. The DNA of the CDR3 is TGTGCCAGCAGCTTTTGGGGGGCGGATTCACCCCTCCACTTT.

The CDR3 sequence: CASRKDGFSGGKETQYF. In nucleotides, the CDR3 is TGTGCCAGCAGGAAGGACGGTTTTAGCGGGGGGAAAGAGACCCAGTACTTC. V is TRBV2 and J is TRBJ2-5; 10 bases are shared with TRBD2. V shed 6 bases, J shed 3 bases, and the junction held 13 bases outside the gene matches. CDR1 and CDR2 (germline): SNHLY, FYNNEI. The CDR3 is 17 residues long. The variable domain in full, with the rest retrieved from reference TRBV2 and TRBJ2-5, is EPEVTQTPSHQVTQMGQEVILRCVPISNHLYFYWYRQILGQKVEFLVSFYNNEISEKSEIFDDQFSVERPDGSNFTLKIRSTKLEDSAMYFCASRKDGFSGGKETQYFGPGTRLLVL.

The chain employs TRBV7-9 and TRBJ2-1; the D is unclear. Germline loops: CDR1 SEHNR, CDR2 FQNEAQ (reference sequence). V dropped 5 bases and J dropped 0 bases, with 8 bases sitting between them. The CDR3 has 14 residues. This chain's CDR3 is CASSLSSSYNEQFF. The CDR3 bases are TGTGCCAGCAGCCTCTCCAGCTCCTACAATGAGCAGTTCTTC.

V is TRBV5-1 and J is TRBJ2-7; D is ambiguous. This CDR3 has 17 amino acids. Trimming removed 0 bases from V and 3 bases from J, with 19 bases in between. The germline gives CDR1 SGHRS, CDR2 YFSETQ. The CDR3 reads CASSLDRKGNFLYEQYF. In DNA form, the CDR3 reads TGCGCCAGCAGCTTGGATAGGAAAGGGAATTTCCTCTACGAGCAGTACTTC.

The V and J genes are TRBV7-2 and TRBJ1-5, with D tentatively TRBD1 (5 bases). V was cut by 5 bases and J by 5 bases, with 22 bases left in between. The CDR3 contains 17 residues. Germline lookup yields CDR1 SGHTA and CDR2 FQGNSA. The CDR3: CASSLLGRNWGDQPQHF. The CDR3 nucleotides are TGTGCCAGCAGCCTTCTGGGACGTAATTGGGGGGATCAGCCCCAGCATTTT.

The chain carries TRBV6-5 and TRBJ2-2; the D gene is possibly TRBD1 (6 bases). The CDR3 runs to 14 residues. Trimming removed 6 bases at V and 4 bases at J, with 12 bases between. Germline assignment: CDR1 MNHEY and CDR2 SVGAGI. The CDR3 loop is CASRPGQFTGELFF. Written as DNA, the CDR3 is TGTGCCAGCAGACCCGGACAGTTCACCGGGGAGCTGTTTTTT.

This rearrangement joins TRBV4-2 to TRBJ1-2; D is possibly TRBD1 (5 bases). From germline, CDR1 is LGHNA and CDR2 YNFKEQ. The CDR3 sequence is 14 residues long. V was pared by 1 base and J by 4 bases, with 10 bases between. In DNA form, the CDR3 reads TGTGCCAGCAGCCAAGGGGTCAGGGCCTATGGCTACACCTTC. It yields the protein CASSQGVRAYGYTF.